A selection of T cell receptor beta chains follows, all from one sample in a study of shared clonotypes between healthy human individuals. The data were produced by immunoSEQ multiplex PCR, yet TCRdb's version contains in-frame clones alone and is incomplete. Of roughly 2 million clones listed, approximately 94% are singletons. The sequencing input was naive CD4+ T cells sorted from blood. These TCRs come from a man between 18 and 35 years old in good health. CDR3s include the opening cysteine and the closing phenylalanine or tryptophan. D genes are given only for firm matches. Only some rows state a clone size, as once, few, many or a class for expanded clones.

clone size	J gene	V gene	D gene	CDR3 protein	CDR3 DNA
.	TRBJ2-7	TRBV5-8	.	CASSPLRKGWGTYEQYF	TGTGCCAGCAGCCCCCTCCGAAAGGGCTGGGGCACCTACGAGCAGTACTTC
.	TRBJ1-4	TRBV19	TRBD1	CASSRAGGTTNEKLFF	TGTGCCAGTAGTCGGGCAGGGGGCACAACTAATGAAAAACTGTTTTTT
.	TRBJ1-1	TRBV19	.	CASRLGGPGDTEAFF	TGTGCCAGTAGATTAGGGGGGCCCGGTGACACTGAAGCTTTCTTT
.	TRBJ1-2	TRBV2	.	CASSGNREISGYTF	TGTGCCAGCAGTGGGAACAGGGAGATTTCTGGCTACACCTTC
.	TRBJ2-7	TRBV5-4	TRBD2	CASSRGGLAHPYEQYF	TGTGCCAGCAGCAGGGGCGGACTAGCGCATCCCTACGAGCAGTACTTC
.	TRBJ1-1	TRBV27	.	CASSSDAWGNTEAFF	TGTGCCAGCAGTTCCGACGCCTGGGGAAACACTGAAGCTTTCTTT
.	TRBJ2-7	TRBV28	TRBD2	CASSPAGTAGGYEQYF	TGTGCCAGCAGTCCCGCCGGGACAGCGGGGGGCTACGAGCAGTACTTC
.	TRBJ2-5	TRBV5-4	.	CASSLVGETQYF	TGTGCCAGCAGCTTGGTAGGAGAGACCCAGTACTTC
.	TRBJ1-1	TRBV19	TRBD1	CASSINNRGAFF	TGTGCCAGTAGTATCAACAACAGGGGAGCTTTCTTT
once	TRBJ2-7	TRBV28	.	CASRRGGDYEQYF	TGTGCCAGCAGAAGGGGCGGGGACTACGAGCAGTACTTC
few	TRBJ2-3	TRBV5-1	TRBD2	CASSLAGGSTDTQYF	TGCGCCAGCAGCTTGGCGGGGGGTAGCACAGATACGCAGTATTTT
.	TRBJ2-7	TRBV21-1	.	CASRGYEQYF	TGTGCCAGCAGGGGCTACGAGCAGTACTTC
.	TRBJ1-1	TRBV6-1	.	CASSGWGGGNTEAFF	TGTGCCAGCAGTGGGTGGGGAGGGGGGAACACTGAAGCTTTCTTT
.	TRBJ2-2	TRBV4-2	.	CASSQESADTGELFF	TGTGCCAGCAGCCAAGAAAGCGCCGACACCGGGGAGCTGTTTTTT
.	TRBJ2-7	TRBV6-1	TRBD1	CASSEARTGAYEQYF	TGTGCCAGCAGTGAGGCCCGGACAGGCGCCTACGAGCAGTACTTC
once	TRBJ1-2	TRBV7-9	TRBD1	CASSYRGRQNYGYTF	TGTGCCAGCAGCTACAGGGGGCGACAGAACTATGGCTACACCTTC
.	TRBJ1-2	TRBV10-3	.	CAISEADNYGYTF	TGTGCCATCAGTGAGGCCGACAACTATGGCTACACCTTC
.	TRBJ2-5	TRBV7-7	.	CASSSWGSETQYF	TGTGCTAGCAGTAGTTGGGGGTCCGAGACCCAGTACTTC
.	TRBJ2-7	TRBV6-1	.	CASSAGGSVSEQYF	TGTGCCAGCAGTGCAGGTGGTTCGGTCTCCGAGCAGTACTTC
once	TRBJ2-1	TRBV10-3	TRBD2	CAISTSGRYNEQFF	TGTGCCATCAGTACTAGCGGGAGGTACAATGAGCAGTTCTTC
.	TRBJ2-7	TRBV7-9	.	CASSPSSYEQYF	TGTGCCAGCAGCCCGAGCTCCTACGAGCAGTACTTC
.	TRBJ1-1	TRBV5-4	.	CASSSQGYTEAFF	TGTGCCAGCAGCTCACAGGGATACACTGAAGCTTTCTTT
.	TRBJ1-2	TRBV9	.	CASSVSGYGYTF	TGTGCCAGCAGCGTCTCAGGTTATGGCTACACCTTC
.	TRBJ2-1	TRBV6-1	.	CASLLGVSSYNEQFF	TGTGCCAGTCTACTTGGGGTAAGCTCCTACAATGAGCAGTTCTTC
.	TRBJ2-1	TRBV6-6	.	CASSLHLNEQFF	TGTGCCAGCAGTCTACACCTTAATGAGCAGTTCTTC
.	TRBJ2-7	TRBV7-9	TRBD2	CASSLDSGVYEQYF	TGTGCCAGCAGCTTAGATAGCGGGGTATACGAGCAGTACTTC
few	TRBJ2-7	TRBV7-2	.	CASSLDSSSYEQYF	TGTGCCAGCAGCCTGGACTCAAGCTCCTACGAGCAGTACTTC
.	TRBJ1-1	TRBV6-5	.	CASSPRFSEAFF	TGTGCCAGCAGTCCTAGGTTCTCTGAAGCTTTCTTT
.	TRBJ2-7	TRBV28	.	CASSSGSDEQYF	TGTGCCAGCAGTTCCGGGAGCGACGAGCAGTACTTC
.	TRBJ1-1	TRBV18	.	CASSPEQVQDVFF	TGTGCCAGCTCACCAGAGCAGGTTCAGGATGTTTTCTTT
.	TRBJ2-7	TRBV30	TRBD1	CASSGTGNHEQYF	TGTGCCTCCTCCGGGACAGGTAACCACGAGCAGTACTTC
.	TRBJ1-6	TRBV6-1	TRBD1	CASRNRQGGSPLHF	TGTGCCAGCAGGAACCGACAGGGGGGTTCACCCCTCCACTTT
.	TRBJ2-1	TRBV4-1	TRBD2	CASSQEGLASGSYNEQFF	TGCGCCAGCAGCCAAGAGGGTTTGGCTAGCGGATCCTACAATGAGCAGTTCTTC
.	TRBJ1-2	TRBV6-1	.	CATLRETNYGYTF	TGTGCCACCCTCCGGGAGACTAACTATGGCTACACCTTC
.	TRBJ1-5	TRBV5-6	.	CASSLRGNGQPQHF	TGTGCCAGCAGCTTGAGAGGGAATGGTCAGCCCCAGCATTTT
.	TRBJ1-5	TRBV12-2	.	CASRRPEHQPQHF	TGTGCAAGTCGCCGACCGGAGCATCAGCCCCAGCATTTT
.	TRBJ2-7	TRBV19	.	CASRPNFGGSEQYF	TGTGCCAGTAGGCCGAATTTCGGGGGATCCGAGCAGTACTTC
.	TRBJ2-7	TRBV9	TRBD2	CASSATSGATSYEQYF	TGTGCCAGCAGCGCCACTAGCGGGGCTACCTCCTACGAGCAGTACTTC
.	TRBJ1-3	TRBV11-3	.	CASSLGRNTIYF	TGTGCCAGCAGCTTGGGTCGAAACACCATATATTTT
.	TRBJ2-7	TRBV5-1	.	CASSLRPTRDEQYF	TGCGCCAGCAGCCTTAGACCTACCAGGGACGAGCAGTACTTC
.	TRBJ1-3	TRBV2	.	CASSDRSSGNTIYF	TGTGCCAGCAGCGACAGAAGCTCTGGAAACACCATATATTTT
.	TRBJ1-2	TRBV30	.	CAWGRQSYTF	TGTGCCTGGGGACGCCAAAGCTACACCTTC
.	TRBJ1-4	TRBV28	.	CASIGDEKLFF	TGTGCCAGCATCGGTGATGAAAAACTGTTTTTT
.	TRBJ1-1	TRBV19	.	CASSDVQNTEAFF	TGTGCCAGTAGTGATGTCCAGAACACTGAAGCTTTCTTT
.	TRBJ1-3	TRBV11-2	.	CASSLVGQNAISSGNTIYF	TGTGCCAGCAGCTTAGTTGGACAGAACGCCATTTCCTCTGGAAACACCATATATTTT
.	TRBJ1-4	TRBV4-1	.	CASSQESRKLFF	TGCGCCAGCAGCCAAGAGAGTAGGAAACTGTTTTTT
.	TRBJ2-7	TRBV5-1	.	CASSLVEGEQYF	TGCGCCAGCAGCTTGGTTGAGGGGGAGCAGTACTTC
.	TRBJ2-1	TRBV6-1	.	CACSDIAEQFF	TGTGCCTGTTCCGATATAGCGGAGCAGTTCTTC
.	TRBJ2-6	TRBV19	.	CASSIDRPPAVSSGANVLTF	TGTGCCAGTAGTATAGATCGGCCCCCGGCTGTTAGCTCTGGGGCCAACGTCCTGACTTTC
once	TRBJ2-7	TRBV19	.	CASSVRPSLLYEQYF	TGTGCCAGTAGTGTCCGGCCGAGCCTACTCTACGAGCAGTACTTC
.	TRBJ1-3	TRBV2	.	CASSSQGGSGNTIYF	TGTGCCAGCAGTTCTCAAGGGGGCTCTGGAAACACCATATATTTT
.	TRBJ1-5	TRBV2	.	CASSEIGAGQPQHF	TGTGCCAGCAGTGAAATAGGGGCGGGTCAGCCCCAGCATTTT
.	TRBJ2-7	TRBV19	TRBD2	CASSVGGSYEQYF	TGTGCCAGTAGTGTGGGAGGGAGCTACGAGCAGTACTTC
.	TRBJ2-1	TRBV5-3	.	CARSRTKRALYNEQFF	TGTGCCAGAAGCAGAACAAAGCGGGCGCTCTACAATGAGCAGTTCTTC